The source of this TCR beta chain is a study of blood T cell repertoires in COVID-19. Whole-study context: Sites across the United States, Italy and Spain contributed samples from acute and convalescent COVID-19.

V was trimmed by 3 bases and J by 8 bases, leaving 14 bases between them. The CDR3 consists of 14 residues. Germline assignment: CDR1 MNHEY and CDR2 SMNVEV (reference sequence). As processed by the authors: Nucleated cell counts were estimated from reference gene primer amplification. This table comes from immunoSEQ multiplex PCR, and its TCRdb copy is limited to in-frame clones, with some not included. D and trimming come from the DNA, and the V and J calls and clone size come from that table. The table has 250,000 to 300,000 clones, around 84% seen once. Seattle patient enrollment occurred during active infection, with longitudinal follow-up thereafter.

The V call is TRBV27, the J call TRBJ2-1; a weak D match, TRBD1 (6 bases). The sequenced material came from peripheral blood. The TCR sequence derives from a woman aged 55-69 years with COVID-19, enrolled during active disease. This chain's CDR3 is CASSLGQRGHEQFF. CDR3 DNA: TGTGCCAGCAGTTTGGGACAACGCGGACATGAGCAGTTCTTC.